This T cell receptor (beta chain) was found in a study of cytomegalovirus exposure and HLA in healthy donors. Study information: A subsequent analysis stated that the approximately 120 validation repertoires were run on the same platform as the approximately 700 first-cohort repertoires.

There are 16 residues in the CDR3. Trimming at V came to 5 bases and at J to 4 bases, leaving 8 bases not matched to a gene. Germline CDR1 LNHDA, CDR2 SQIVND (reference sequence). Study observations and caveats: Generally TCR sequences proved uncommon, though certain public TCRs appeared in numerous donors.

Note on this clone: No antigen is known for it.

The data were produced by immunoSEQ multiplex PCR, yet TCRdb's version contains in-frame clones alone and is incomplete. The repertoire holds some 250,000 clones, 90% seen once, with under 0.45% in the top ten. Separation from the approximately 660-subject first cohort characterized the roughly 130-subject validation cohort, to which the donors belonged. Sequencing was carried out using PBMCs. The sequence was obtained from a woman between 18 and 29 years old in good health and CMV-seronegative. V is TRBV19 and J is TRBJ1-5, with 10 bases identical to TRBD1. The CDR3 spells CASSATRDRGNQPQHF. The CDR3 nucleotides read TGTGCCAGTAGTGCGACCCGGGACAGGGGAAATCAGCCCCAGCATTTT.